The 10 T cell receptor beta chains presented below share a single source sample, sequenced in a study of blood T cell repertoires in COVID-19. Profiled with immunoSEQ multiplex PCR; TCRdb holds only in-frame clones, not every one. The sample carries about 88,000 clones, approximately 90% recorded once. Material: peripheral blood. Receptors were obtained from a male donor with acute or convalescent COVID-19.

The chain recombines TRBV5-4 with TRBJ2-3; possible D gene TRBD2, 5 bases. The CDR3 consists of 17 residues. V shed 0 bases and J shed 1 base, with 15 bases lying between them. The germline CDR1 and CDR2 sequences are SGHNT and YYREEE (reference sequence). The CDR3 DNA reads as TGTGCCAGCAGCTTGGCCACCGCTGCGAGGGGCACAGATACGCAGTATTTT. It is translated as CASSLATAARGTDTQYF. Drawing the rest from reference TRBV5-4 and TRBJ2-3, the complete variable domain is ETGVTQSPTHLIKTRGQQVTLRCSSQSGHNTVSWYQQALGQGPQFIFQYYREEENGRGNFPPRFSGLQFPNYSSELNVNALELDDSALYLCASSLATAARGTDTQYFGPGTRLTVL.

In this sample, this clone turned up once. This rearrangement joins TRBV5-1 to TRBJ2-6; 9 bases are a match to TRBD1. The CDR3 sequence is 18 residues long. Germline V gene lookup returns CDR1 SGHRS and CDR2 YFSETQ. The junction had 6 bases not matched to a gene; V was cut back by 2 bases and J by 0 bases. CDR3 bases: TGCGCCAGCAGCTTCCCGGACAGGGGCAACTCTGGGGCCAACGTCCTGACTTTC. Translating it yields CASSFPDRGNSGANVLTF.

V usage is TRBV5-6 and J usage is TRBJ2-5; 12 bases are shared with TRBD2. The CDR3 covers 17 residues. Unmatched junction bases numbered 12, after V lost 4 bases and J lost 5 bases. The germline V gene encodes CDR1 SGHDT and CDR2 YYEEEE. The CDR3 spells CASSDSGLAGWGETQYF. The CDR3 DNA sequence: TGTGCCAGCAGCGATAGCGGACTAGCGGGGTGGGGCGAGACCCAGTACTTC.

This clone was seen once. The V call is TRBV28, the J call TRBJ1-4; D gene uncertain. The CDR3 has 11 amino acids. Germline lookup yields CDR1 MDHEN and CDR2 SYDVKM. Trimming took off 4 bases at V and 6 bases at J, with 3 bases between the two ends. CDR3 sequence (DNA): TGTGCCAGCAGTTCATATGAAAAACTGTTTTTT. It yields the protein CASSSYEKLFF.

The gene calls are TRBV5-4 and TRBJ2-5; D is perhaps TRBD2 (6 bases). The V and J ends lost 4 bases and 5 bases respectively, with 12 bases between them. Germline lookup yields CDR1 SGHNT and CDR2 YYREEE (reference sequence). This CDR3 spans 13 amino acids. CDR3 nucleotides: TGTGCCAGCAGCACACAAGGAGGGGAGACCCAGTACTTC. Translated: CASSTQGGETQYF.

The chain links TRBV10-3 to TRBJ1-2; 8 bases match TRBD1. CDR3 length equals 15 residues. V lost 5 bases, J lost 0 bases, and 5 bases stayed unmatched. CDR1 ENHRY and CDR2 SYGVKD come from the germline V gene. CDR3 sequence reads: CAISPGQETNYGYTF. The CDR3 nucleotides are TGTGCCATCAGTCCGGGACAGGAGACTAACTATGGCTACACCTTC.

This clone was counted between two and nine times. The J gene is TRBJ1-1, the V gene TRBV5-5; the D is unclear. V lost 0 bases and J lost 0, with 9 bases in between. The CDR3 has 15 amino acids. Germline loops: CDR1 SGHKS, CDR2 YYEKEE (reference sequence). The CDR3 nucleotides are TGTGCCAGCAGCTTGGTAGGAGACCTGAACACTGAAGCTTTCTTT. It translates to CASSLVGDLNTEAFF.

The V call is TRBV19, the J call TRBJ2-1, with D maybe TRBD2 (5 bases). V was cut by 4 bases and J by 8 bases, with 18 bases left in between. Per germline, CDR1 LNHDA and CDR2 SQIVND (reference sequence). This CDR3 region has 15 residues. CDR3 sequence reads: CASSKTQRPSDEQFF. CDR3 coding DNA: TGTGCCAGTAGTAAGACCCAGCGGCCCTCGGATGAGCAGTTCTTC.

The chain is built from TRBV2 and TRBJ1-2; unclear D gene. Germline V gene lookup returns CDR1 SNHLY and CDR2 FYNNEI. V shed 6 bases and J shed 8 bases, with 10 bases lying between them. This CDR3 contains 11 residues. The CDR3 reads CASRAQYGYTF. CDR3 sequence (DNA): TGTGCCAGCAGGGCACAGTACGGCTACACCTTC.

The chain couples TRBV5-1 to TRBJ2-5; the match to TRBD1 covers 8 bases. The CDR3 is 15 residues long. With 4 bases clipped from V and 2 bases from J, the junction kept 7 bases outside the gene matches. Germline V gene data show CDR1 as SGHRS and CDR2 as YFSETQ. The CDR3 spells CASSRTGQGQETQYF. CDR3 nucleotide sequence: TGCGCCAGCAGCCGGACCGGACAGGGTCAAGAGACCCAGTACTTC.